This TCR beta chain originates from a study of blood T cell repertoires in COVID-19. Study in general: COVID-19 samples collected from the United States, Italy and Spain covered acute and convalescent phases.

Original processing notes: Using reference gene primer amplification, nucleated cell counts were estimated. Assay used: immunoSEQ multiplex PCR; TCRdb lists only in-frame clones, some missing. That table is the source of V, J and clone size, and D and trimming were worked out from the DNA. The sample lists approximately 300,000 clones, more than 85% occurring once. The CDR3 sequence is 14 residues long. V was cut by 1 base and J by 7 bases, with 13 bases left in between. Germline V lookup: CDR1 MDHEN, CDR2 SYDVKM. The chain recombines TRBV28 with TRBJ1-1, with D perhaps matching TRBD1 (6 bases). The sequence was collected from a woman in her twenties or thirties who had recovered from COVID-19. Sequencing was done on a sample of PBMCs or T cells enriched from blood (not recorded which). Here the CDR3 reads CASSLSGVRYEAFF. For the CDR3, the DNA is TGTGCCAGCAGTTTATCAGGGGTGAGGTATGAAGCTTTCTTT.